These T cell receptor beta chains were read from a single sample in a study of cytomegalovirus exposure and HLA in healthy donors. The assay was immunoSEQ multiplex PCR, and TCRdb's table has in-frame clones only and misses some. The sample has about 100,000 clones; approximately 85% are singletons. Sequenced sample: PBMCs. All receptors derive from a woman between 18 and 29 years old in good health and CMV-seronegative. Both conserved end residues are part of each CDR3. The D gene is left open where the match is weak. Clone size, where shown, is once, few, many, or a class for clones that have expanded.

j_call d_call clone_size v_call cdr3_aa cdr3_nt
TRBJ1-3 - - TRBV11-2 CASSFGGTGGGNTIYF TGTGCCAGCAGCTTTGGGGGGACCGGCGGTGGAAACACCATATATTTT
TRBJ2-1 TRBD2 - TRBV9 CASSVDGGEYNEQFF TGTGCCAGCAGCGTAGACGGGGGGGAGTACAATGAGCAGTTCTTC
TRBJ1-1 - - TRBV6-1 CASSDPRGLSTEAFF TGTGCCAGCAGTGACCCTAGGGGGTTGAGCACTGAAGCTTTCTTT
TRBJ2-7 - - TRBV28 CASSLFQGPYEQYF TGTGCCAGCAGTTTATTCCAGGGCCCCTACGAGCAGTACTTC
TRBJ2-5 - - TRBV25-1 CASSEGLETQYF TGTGCCAGCAGTGAAGGACTGGAGACCCAGTACTTC
TRBJ2-3 - - TRBV6-6 CASSLNRHTDTQYF TGTGCCAGCAGTTTGAACCGACACACAGATACGCAGTATTTT
TRBJ1-3 TRBD1 - TRBV7-8 CASSLVGGLGDTIYF TGTGCCAGCAGCTTAGTAGGGGGCTTAGGGGACACCATATATTTT
TRBJ2-7 TRBD1 - TRBV5-1 CASRQGDPYEQYF TGCGCCAGCCGACAGGGGGATCCCTACGAGCAGTACTTC
TRBJ2-7 TRBD2 - TRBV2 CASSKASSGGVYEQYF TGTGCCAGCAGTAAGGCCTCTAGCGGGGGGGTGTACGAGCAGTACTTC
TRBJ2-1 TRBD1 - TRBV10-3 CAISEGTGDYNEQFF TGTGCCATCAGTGAAGGGACAGGGGATTACAATGAGCAGTTCTTC
TRBJ1-4 - - TRBV6-5 CASGEEPAFLEKLFF TGTGCCAGCGGAGAAGAGCCCGCCTTCTTGGAAAAACTGTTTTTT
TRBJ1-1 - once TRBV4-1 CASSQAATVNTEAFF TGCGCCAGCAGCCAAGCTGCGACAGTGAACACTGAAGCTTTCTTT
TRBJ2-6 TRBD2 medium-sized TRBV4-2 CASSLDSGAGANVLTF TGTGCCAGCAGCTTAGATAGCGGGGCTGGGGCCAACGTCCTGACTTTC